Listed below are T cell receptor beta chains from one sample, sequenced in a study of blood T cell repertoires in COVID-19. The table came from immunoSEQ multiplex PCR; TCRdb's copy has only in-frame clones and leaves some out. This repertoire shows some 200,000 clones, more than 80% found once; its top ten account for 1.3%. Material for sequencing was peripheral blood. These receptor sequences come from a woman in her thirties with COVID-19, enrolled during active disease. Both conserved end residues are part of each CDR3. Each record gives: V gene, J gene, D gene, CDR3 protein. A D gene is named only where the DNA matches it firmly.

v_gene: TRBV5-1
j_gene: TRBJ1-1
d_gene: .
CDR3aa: CASSLMAENTEAFF

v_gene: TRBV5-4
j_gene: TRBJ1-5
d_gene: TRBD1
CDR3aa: CASSLGGQLSNQPQHF

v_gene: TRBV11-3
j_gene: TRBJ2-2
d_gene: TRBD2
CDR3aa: CASSSGGTGELFF

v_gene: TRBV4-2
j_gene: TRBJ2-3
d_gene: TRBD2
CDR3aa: CASSHPKGGGKDTQYF

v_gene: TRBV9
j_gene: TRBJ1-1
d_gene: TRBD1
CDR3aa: CASTEGQGRDTEAFF

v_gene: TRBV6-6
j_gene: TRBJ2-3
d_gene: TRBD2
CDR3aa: CASSYSGGALDTQYF

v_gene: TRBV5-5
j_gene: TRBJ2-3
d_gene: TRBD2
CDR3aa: CASSPGGLAAPYTQYF

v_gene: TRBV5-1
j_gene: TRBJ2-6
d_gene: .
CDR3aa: CATRTSGANVLTF

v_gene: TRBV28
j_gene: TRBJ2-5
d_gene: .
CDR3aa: CASSLQPGETQYF

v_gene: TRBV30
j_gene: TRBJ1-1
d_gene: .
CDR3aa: CAWKNRQLNTEAFF

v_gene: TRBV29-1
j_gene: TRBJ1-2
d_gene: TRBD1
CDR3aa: CSASDRGSGYTF

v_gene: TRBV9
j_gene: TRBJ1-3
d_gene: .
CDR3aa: CASSRGGVSGNTIYF

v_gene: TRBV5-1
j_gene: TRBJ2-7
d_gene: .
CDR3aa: CASRIETGPYEQYF

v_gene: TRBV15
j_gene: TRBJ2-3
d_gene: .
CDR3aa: CATSRDIAMRTDTQYF

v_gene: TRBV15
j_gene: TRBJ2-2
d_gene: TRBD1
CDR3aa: CANYRGHPGELFF

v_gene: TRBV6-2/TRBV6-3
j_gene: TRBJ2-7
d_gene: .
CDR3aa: CASIPLGGGRSSYEQYF

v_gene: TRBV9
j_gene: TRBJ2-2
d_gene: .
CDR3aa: CASSSPGVYTGELFF

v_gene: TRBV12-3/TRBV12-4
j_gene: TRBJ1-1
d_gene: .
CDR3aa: CASSLASAEAFF

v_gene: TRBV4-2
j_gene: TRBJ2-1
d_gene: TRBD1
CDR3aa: CASSQETTGGPYNEQFF

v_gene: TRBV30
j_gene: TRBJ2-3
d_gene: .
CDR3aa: CAWSVWTGDTQYF

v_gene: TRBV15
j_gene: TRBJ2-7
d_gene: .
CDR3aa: CATSGGREGASYEQYF

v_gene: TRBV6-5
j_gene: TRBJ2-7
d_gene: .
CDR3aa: CASSWQGKHEQYF

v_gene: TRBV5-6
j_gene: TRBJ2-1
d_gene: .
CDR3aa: CASSGGTDNEQFF

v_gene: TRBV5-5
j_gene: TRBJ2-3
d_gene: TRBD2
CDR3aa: CASSLGPGRADTQYF

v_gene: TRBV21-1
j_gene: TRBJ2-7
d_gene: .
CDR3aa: CASNPKRTGARSSYEQYF

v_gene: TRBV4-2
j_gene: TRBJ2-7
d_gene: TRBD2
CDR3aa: CASSQEASGSYEQYF

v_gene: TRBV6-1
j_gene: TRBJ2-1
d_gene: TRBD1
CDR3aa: CASSEMDRHNYNEQFF

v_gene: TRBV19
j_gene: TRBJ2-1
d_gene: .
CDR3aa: CASSIGPGSAYNEQFF

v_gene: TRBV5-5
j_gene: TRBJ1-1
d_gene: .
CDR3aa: CASSYLGAAPEAFF

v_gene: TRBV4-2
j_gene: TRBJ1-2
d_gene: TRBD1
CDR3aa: CASSQDLGGQGLSMSYGYTF

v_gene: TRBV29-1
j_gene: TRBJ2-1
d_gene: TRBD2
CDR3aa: CSVEPPGTSGNEQFF

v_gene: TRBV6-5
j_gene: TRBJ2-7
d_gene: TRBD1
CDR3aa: CASSYTNHRGEQYF

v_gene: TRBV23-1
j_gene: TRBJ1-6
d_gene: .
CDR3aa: CASSRPRTDSSYNSPLHF

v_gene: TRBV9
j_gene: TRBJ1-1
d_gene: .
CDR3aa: CASSRTGWAEAFF

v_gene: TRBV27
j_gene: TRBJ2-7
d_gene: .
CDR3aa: CASSPLSSYEQYF